Presented here are 7 T cell receptor beta chains from one specimen sequenced in a study of blood T cell repertoires in COVID-19. TCRdb keeps only in-frame clones here, not all; method: immunoSEQ multiplex PCR. The table has around 100,000 clones, around 87% seen once; the top ten hold around 20%. Sequencing was carried out using peripheral blood. These receptors were taken from a human donor in a cohort sampled during active COVID-19.

This rearrangement joins TRBV24-1 to TRBJ2-5, with 11 positions matching TRBD2. CDR1 and CDR2 (germline): KGHDR, SFDVKD. Unmatched junction bases numbered 9, after V lost 4 bases and J lost 3 bases. The CDR3 has 17 amino acids. The CDR3 region has the DNA TGTGCCACCAGTGACCATAGCGGGAGGGCGGGGGAAGAGACCCAGTACTTC. It specifies CATSDHSGRAGEETQYF.

V is TRBV29-1 and J is TRBJ1-1; TRBD1 is a possible D gene (6 bases). Germline V gene lookup returns CDR1 SQVTM and CDR2 ANQGSEA. Trimming took off 4 bases at V and 4 bases at J, with 13 bases between the two ends. CDR3 length: 13 amino acids. The CDR3 here is CSVVQGRGTEAFF. CDR3 nucleotides: TGCAGCGTTGTACAGGGTAGGGGCACTGAAGCTTTCTTT.

The chain couples TRBV9 to TRBJ2-3; possibly TRBD1 for D (6 bases). The CDR3 loop spans 14 amino acids. V gave up 3 bases and J gave up 2 bases, with 10 bases separating them. Germline assignment: CDR1 SGDLS and CDR2 YYNGEE. The CDR3 region is CASSAQGHTDTQYF. The CDR3 DNA reads as TGTGCCAGCAGCGCACAGGGCCACACAGATACGCAGTATTTT.

The CDR3 is CASSQDQIMEFSYNEQFF. DNA of the CDR3: TGTGCCAGCAGCCAAGATCAAATTATGGAGTTCTCCTACAATGAGCAGTTCTTC. The V gene is TRBV4-2, the J gene TRBJ2-1; no definite D call. The CDR3 runs to 18 residues. Germline CDR1 reads LGHNA; CDR2 reads YNFKEQ. V was pared by 0 bases and J by 0 bases, with 15 bases between.

The chain recombines TRBV5-4 with TRBJ2-1, with 13 bases fitting TRBD2. Per the germline V gene, CDR1 is SGHNT and CDR2 is YYREEE (reference sequence). V lost 7 bases, J lost 7 bases, and 2 bases stayed unmatched. The CDR3 sequence is 13 residues long. The CDR3 loop is CASGLAGANEQFF. Here the CDR3 DNA reads TGTGCCAGCGGACTAGCGGGAGCTAATGAGCAGTTCTTC.

This chain links TRBV28 with TRBJ2-7, with TRBD1 matching over 8 bases. The length of the CDR3 is 11 residues. The germline V gene has CDR1 MDHEN and CDR2 SYDVKM. V was pared by 5 bases and J by 9 bases, with 3 bases of the junction left unmatched. The CDR3 DNA reads as TGTGCCAGCAGTCCAGGGACAGGGCAGTACTTC. Translation: CASSPGTGQYF.

The V gene is TRBV4-3, the J gene TRBJ1-3; the match to TRBD1 covers 9 bases. The length of the CDR3 is 17 residues. The V and J ends lost 1 base and 7 bases, in that order; junction bases with no gene match: 11. Germline assignment: CDR1 LGHNA and CDR2 YSLEER. The CDR3 bases are TGCGCCAGCAGCCAAGGGGCCGGGACAGGGACAGGGAACACCATATATTTT. This sequence encodes CASSQGAGTGTGNTIYF.